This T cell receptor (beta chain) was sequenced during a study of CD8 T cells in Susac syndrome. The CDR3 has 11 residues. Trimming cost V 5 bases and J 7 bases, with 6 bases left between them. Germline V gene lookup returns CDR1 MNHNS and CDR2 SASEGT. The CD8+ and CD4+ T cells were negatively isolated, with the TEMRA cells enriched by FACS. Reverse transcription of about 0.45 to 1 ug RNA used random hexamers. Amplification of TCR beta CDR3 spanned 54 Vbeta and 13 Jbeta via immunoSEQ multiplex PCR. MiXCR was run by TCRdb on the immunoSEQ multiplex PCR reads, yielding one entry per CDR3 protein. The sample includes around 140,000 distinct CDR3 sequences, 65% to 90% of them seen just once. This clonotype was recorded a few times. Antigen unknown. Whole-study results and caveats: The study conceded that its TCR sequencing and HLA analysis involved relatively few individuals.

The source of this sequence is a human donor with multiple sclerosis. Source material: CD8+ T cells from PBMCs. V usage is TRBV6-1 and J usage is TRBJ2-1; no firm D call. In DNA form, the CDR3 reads TGTGCCAGCAGTTCAGGAAATGAGCAGTTCTTC. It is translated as CASSSGNEQFF.